This T cell receptor beta chain was retrieved from a study of metastatic and nonmetastatic thyroid tumors. About the study: Repertoires were compared across blood and tumor or nodule tissue from malignant and benign thyroid patients.

TCRdb reprocessed the PCR reads using MiXCR. The table shows 21,000 or so clones, with approximately 14% occurring only once. Between the trimmed V and J ends, which lost 4 bases and 3 bases, there was a span of 10 bases. Per the germline V gene, CDR1 is SGHRS and CDR2 is YFSETQ. The CDR3 has 13 amino acids. Each patient went into thyroid surgery without having received any treatment. This chain links TRBV5-1 with TRBJ2-5; D is possibly TRBD1 or TRBD2 (5 bases each). This clonotype originated in a female donor with papillary thyroid cancer or a benign thyroid nodule (not recorded which). Some clones in this sample may be carry-over from other donors' samples. The sequenced sample consisted of blood. Written as DNA, the CDR3 is TGCGCCAGCAGCAGGGACCCTAAAGAGACCCAGTACTTC. As protein: CASSRDPKETQYF.